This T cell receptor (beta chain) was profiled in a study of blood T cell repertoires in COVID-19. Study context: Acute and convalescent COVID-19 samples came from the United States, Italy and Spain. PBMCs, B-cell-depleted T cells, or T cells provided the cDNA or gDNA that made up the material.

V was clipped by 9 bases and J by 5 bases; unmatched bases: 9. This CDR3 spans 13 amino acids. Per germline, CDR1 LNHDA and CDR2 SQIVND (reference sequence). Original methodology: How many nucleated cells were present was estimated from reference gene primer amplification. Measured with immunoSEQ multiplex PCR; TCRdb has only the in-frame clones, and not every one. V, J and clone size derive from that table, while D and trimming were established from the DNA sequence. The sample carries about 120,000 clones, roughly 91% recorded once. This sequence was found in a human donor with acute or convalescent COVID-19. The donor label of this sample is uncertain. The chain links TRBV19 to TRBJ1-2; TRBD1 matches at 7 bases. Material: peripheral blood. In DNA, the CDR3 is TGTGCCAGAGGAGTCAGGGGGAGGTATGGCTACACCTTC. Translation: CARGVRGRYGYTF. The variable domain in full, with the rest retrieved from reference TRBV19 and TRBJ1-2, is DGGITQSPKYLFRKEGQNVTLSCEQNLNHDAMYWYRQDPGQGLRLIYYSQIVNDFQKGDIAEGYSVSREKKESFPLTVTSAQKNPTAFYLCARGVRGRYGYTFGSGTRLTVV.